The rows below give T cell receptor beta chains drawn from one sample of a study of blood T cell repertoires in COVID-19. Sequencing was performed with immunoSEQ multiplex PCR; in TCRdb, only in-frame clones are kept and a portion is missing. This table has 90,000 to 100,000 clones, over 70% appearing once. What was sequenced was peripheral blood. The receptors were gathered from a woman of 80 years or more with acute or convalescent COVID-19. Both conserved end residues are part of each CDR3. D genes are given only for firm matches. Rows give clone size only sometimes, using once, few, many, or a class for an expanded clone.

J gene: TRBJ2-2; clone size: .; V gene: TRBV4-2; D gene: .; CDR3 DNA: TGTGCCAGCAGCCAAGGCGAGACCGGGGAGCTGTTTTTT; CDR3 protein: CASSQGETGELFF
J gene: TRBJ1-2; clone size: .; V gene: TRBV19; D gene: TRBD1; CDR3 DNA: TGTGCCAGTAGTCGTCCCGGGACAGGTTCGAATGGCTACACCTTC; CDR3 protein: CASSRPGTGSNGYTF
J gene: TRBJ2-7; clone size: .; V gene: TRBV24-1; D gene: TRBD2; CDR3 DNA: TGTGCCACCAGTGAGGGGACTAGCGGGGCCTACGAGCAGTACTTC; CDR3 protein: CATSEGTSGAYEQYF
J gene: TRBJ1-2; clone size: .; V gene: TRBV14; D gene: .; CDR3 DNA: TGTGCCAGCAGCCCGGGACTTTCGGACTATGGCTACACCTTC; CDR3 protein: CASSPGLSDYGYTF
J gene: TRBJ2-5; clone size: .; V gene: TRBV11-2; D gene: .; CDR3 DNA: TGTGCCAGCAGCTTAGGGGCTAGAGGGATTCCAGAGACCCAGTACTTC; CDR3 protein: CASSLGARGIPETQYF
J gene: TRBJ2-7; clone size: .; V gene: TRBV19; D gene: .; CDR3 DNA: TGTGCCAGTAGTCCCAGACAGGGAGGCTTCCTCGAGCAGTACTTC; CDR3 protein: CASSPRQGGFLEQYF
J gene: TRBJ1-5; clone size: .; V gene: TRBV28; D gene: .; CDR3 DNA: TGTGCCAGCAGGGATGGTACAGGGCGGGGGGGGTATCAGCCCCAGCATTTT; CDR3 protein: CASRDGTGRGGYQPQHF
J gene: TRBJ1-2; clone size: .; V gene: TRBV29-1; D gene: .; CDR3 DNA: TGCAGCGGGGTAACAGGGACCTATGGCTACACCTTC; CDR3 protein: CSGVTGTYGYTF
J gene: TRBJ1-2; clone size: .; V gene: TRBV4-3; D gene: TRBD1; CDR3 DNA: TGCGCCAGCAGCCAAGAGTACAGGGGGCGAGGGAACTATGGCTACACCTTC; CDR3 protein: CASSQEYRGRGNYGYTF
J gene: TRBJ1-2; clone size: .; V gene: TRBV7-9; D gene: .; CDR3 DNA: TGTGCCAGCAGCTGGCTCCGGGACACCTCTAACTATGGCTACACCTTC; CDR3 protein: CASSWLRDTSNYGYTF
J gene: TRBJ2-5; clone size: .; V gene: TRBV18; D gene: TRBD2; CDR3 DNA: TGTGCCACCTCTAGCGGGCCGTACCAAGAGACCCAGTACTTC; CDR3 protein: CATSSGPYQETQYF
J gene: TRBJ1-2; clone size: .; V gene: TRBV3-1/TRBV3-2; D gene: .; CDR3 DNA: TGTGCCAGCAGCCAAGCAACTAACTATGGCTACACCTTC; CDR3 protein: CASSQATNYGYTF
J gene: TRBJ2-1; clone size: .; V gene: TRBV10-3; D gene: .; CDR3 DNA: TGTGCCACCGTCCGCGGACTATACAATGAGCAGTTCTTC; CDR3 protein: CATVRGLYNEQFF
J gene: TRBJ2-5; clone size: once; V gene: TRBV10-3; D gene: .; CDR3 DNA: TGTGCCATCAGAGCCCAAGGGGGGGGCCGGGAGACCCAGTACTTC; CDR3 protein: CAIRAQGGGRETQYF
J gene: TRBJ1-1; clone size: few; V gene: TRBV18; D gene: .; CDR3 DNA: TGTGCCAGCTCACCCCAGGAGGGGGGGGGAACTGAAGCTTTCTTT; CDR3 protein: CASSPQEGGGTEAFF